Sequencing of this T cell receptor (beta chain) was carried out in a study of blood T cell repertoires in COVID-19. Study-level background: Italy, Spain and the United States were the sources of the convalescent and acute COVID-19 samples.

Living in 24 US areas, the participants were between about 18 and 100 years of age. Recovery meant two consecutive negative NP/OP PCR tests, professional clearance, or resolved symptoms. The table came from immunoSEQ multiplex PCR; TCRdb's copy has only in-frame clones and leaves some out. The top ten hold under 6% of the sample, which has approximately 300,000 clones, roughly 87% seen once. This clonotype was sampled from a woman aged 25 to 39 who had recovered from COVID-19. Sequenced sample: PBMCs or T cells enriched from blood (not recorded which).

In DNA, the CDR3 is TGTGCCAGCTCACCCCGGGACTCACGGCCTGGAAACACCATATATTTT. It is translated as CASSPRDSRPGNTIYF. The chain links TRBV18 to TRBJ1-3; tentatively, D is TRBD1 (5 bases). The CDR3 length is 16 residues. CDR1 and CDR2 from the germline V gene are KGHSH and LQKENI. V was pared by 3 bases and J by 2 bases, with 14 bases between.